The table lists the clone carrying this T cell receptor (beta chain) with many counts. Its matching antigen is unknown. Tregs were sorted as CD4+CD25+CD127-/low cells. CDR3 length: 10 amino acids. Trimming stripped 3 bases from V and 12 bases from J, with 6 bases between. Germline V gives CDR1 SGHTA, CDR2 FQGNSA. After constant-region reverse-primer amplification, full-length variable regions underwent semi-nested PCR with Nested Universal Primer A. TCRdb itself ran the 5' RACE reads through MiXCR, one entry per CDR3 protein. Of some 32,000 distinct CDR3 sequences listed, roughly 27% are singletons. Study-level findings and limits: Tumor memory CD4+ T cell TCR gene usage clustered with blood and lymph node memory CD4+ cells and lymph node naive CD4+ cells. Whole repertoires were not studied in the larger cohort, only one V-J beta rearrangement. Tumor Treg TCRs overlapped most with tumor naive CD4+ cells.

What was sequenced was tumor-infiltrating Tregs sorted from the breast tumor. This receptor was identified in a female donor with breast cancer. The rearrangement uses TRBV7-2 and TRBJ2-1; D unresolved. CDR3 bases: TGTGCCAGCAGCTTCCTAGGGCAGTTCTTC. Its translation is CASSFLGQFF.